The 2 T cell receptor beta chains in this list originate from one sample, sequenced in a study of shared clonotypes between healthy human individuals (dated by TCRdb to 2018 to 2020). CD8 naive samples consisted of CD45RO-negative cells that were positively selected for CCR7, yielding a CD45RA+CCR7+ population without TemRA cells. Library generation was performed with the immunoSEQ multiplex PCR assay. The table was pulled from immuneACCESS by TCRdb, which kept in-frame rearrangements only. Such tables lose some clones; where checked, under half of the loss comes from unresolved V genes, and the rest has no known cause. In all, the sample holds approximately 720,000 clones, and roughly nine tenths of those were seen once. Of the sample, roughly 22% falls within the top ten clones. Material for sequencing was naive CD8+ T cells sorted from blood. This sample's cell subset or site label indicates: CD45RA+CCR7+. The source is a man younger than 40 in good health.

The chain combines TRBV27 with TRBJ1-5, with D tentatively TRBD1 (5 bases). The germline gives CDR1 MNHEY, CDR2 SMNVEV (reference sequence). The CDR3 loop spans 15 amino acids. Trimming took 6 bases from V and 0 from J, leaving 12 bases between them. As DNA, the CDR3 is TGTGCCAGCAGCATTGGGGGAAATAGCAATCAGCCCCAGCATTTT. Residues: CASSIGGNSNQPQHF.

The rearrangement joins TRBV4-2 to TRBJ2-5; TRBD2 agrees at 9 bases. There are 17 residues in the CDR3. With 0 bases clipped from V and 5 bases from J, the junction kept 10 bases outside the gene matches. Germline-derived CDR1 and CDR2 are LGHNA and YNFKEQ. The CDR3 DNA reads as TGTGCCAGCAGCCAAGATCTCCGCGGGAGGGGGAAGGAGACCCAGTACTTC. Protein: CASSQDLRGRGKETQYF.